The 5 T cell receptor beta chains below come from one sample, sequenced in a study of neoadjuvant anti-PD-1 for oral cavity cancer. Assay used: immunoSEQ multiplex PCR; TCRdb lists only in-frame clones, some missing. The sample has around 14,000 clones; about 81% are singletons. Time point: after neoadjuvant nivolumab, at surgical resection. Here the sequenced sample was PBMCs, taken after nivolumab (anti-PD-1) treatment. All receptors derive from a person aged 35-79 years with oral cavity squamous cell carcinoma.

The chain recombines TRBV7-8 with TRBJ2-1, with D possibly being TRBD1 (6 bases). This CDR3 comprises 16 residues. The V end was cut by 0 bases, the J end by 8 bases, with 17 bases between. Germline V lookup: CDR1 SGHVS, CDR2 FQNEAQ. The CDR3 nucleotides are TGTGCCAGCAGCTTAGCGCTGGCAGGGGTTTTGGATGAGCAGTTCTTC. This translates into CASSLALAGVLDEQFF.

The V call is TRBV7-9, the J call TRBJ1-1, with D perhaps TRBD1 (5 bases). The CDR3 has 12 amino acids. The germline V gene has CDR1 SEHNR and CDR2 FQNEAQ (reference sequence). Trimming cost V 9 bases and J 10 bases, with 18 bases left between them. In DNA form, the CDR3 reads TGTGCCAGTAAGGAGGGGATCCAGGGAGCTTTCTTT. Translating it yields CASKEGIQGAFF. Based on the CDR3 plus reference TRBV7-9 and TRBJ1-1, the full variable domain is DTGVSQNPRHKITKRGQNVTFRCDPISEHNRLYWYRQTLGQGPEFLTYFQNEAQLEKSRLLSDRFSAERPKGSFSTLEIQRTEQGDSAMYLCASKEGIQGAFFGQGTRLTVV.

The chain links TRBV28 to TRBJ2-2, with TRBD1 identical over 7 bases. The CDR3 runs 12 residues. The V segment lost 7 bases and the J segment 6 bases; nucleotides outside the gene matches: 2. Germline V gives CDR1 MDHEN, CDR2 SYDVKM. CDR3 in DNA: TGTGCCAGCACACAGGGGCCCGGGGAGCTGTTTTTT. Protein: CASTQGPGELFF. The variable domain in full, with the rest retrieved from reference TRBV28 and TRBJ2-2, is DVKVTQSSRYLVKRTGEKVFLECVQDMDHENMFWYRQDPGLGLRLIYFSYDVKMKEKGDIPEGYSVSREKKERFSLILESASTNQTSMYLCASTQGPGELFFGEGSRLTVL.

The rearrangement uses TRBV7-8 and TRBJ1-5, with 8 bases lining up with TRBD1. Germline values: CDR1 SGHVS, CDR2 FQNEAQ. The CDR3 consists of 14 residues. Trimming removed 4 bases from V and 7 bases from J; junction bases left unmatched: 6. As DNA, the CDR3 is TGTGCCAGCAGCTCCTGGACAGGGCAACAGCCCCAGCATTTT. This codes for CASSSWTGQQPQHF.

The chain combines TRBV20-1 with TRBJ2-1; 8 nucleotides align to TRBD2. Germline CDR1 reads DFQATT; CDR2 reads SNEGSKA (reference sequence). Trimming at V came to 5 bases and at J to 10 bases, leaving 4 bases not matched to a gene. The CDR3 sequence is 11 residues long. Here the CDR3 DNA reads TGCAGTGCTCGGACTAGCAACGAGCAGTTCTTC. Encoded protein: CSARTSNEQFF.